What follows describes a single T cell receptor (beta chain). Antigen specificity is unknown. Researchers ran the PCR with 60 Vbeta and 13 Jbeta primers. TCRdb keeps only in-frame clones here, not all; method: immunoSEQ multiplex PCR. The sample includes 150,000 to 200,000 clones, about 78% seen only once; the top ten take about 13%. Germline trimming cut 5 bases from V and 3 bases from J; bases unmatched to any gene: 7. Germline values: CDR1 MNHEY, CDR2 SMNVEV (reference sequence). The CDR3 is 15 amino acids. This sample is drawn from a study of cytomegalovirus exposure and HLA in healthy donors. Study-wide results and limits: Later analysis identified several of the most significant clusters that appeared linked to common viral pathogens. Versus the roughly 670-donor mean, an Asian-associated ancestry cluster reportedly showed fewer N-insertions in a later analysis. A missense variant in DCLRE1C was later tied to TCR beta V- and J-gene trimming.

Nominally healthy donors were sampled, though unrecorded immune exposures were likely. The chain carries TRBV27 and TRBJ1-5, with TRBD1 identical over 7 bases. The clonotype was recovered from a woman aged 45-59 years in good health and CMV-seropositive. The specimen was PBMCs. CDR3 in DNA: TGTGCCAGCAGTAACCGGGACAGTTACAATCAGCCCCAGCATTTT. This codes for CASSNRDSYNQPQHF.